The rows below give T cell receptor beta chains drawn from one sample of a study of cytomegalovirus exposure and HLA in healthy donors. Clones were sequenced by immunoSEQ multiplex PCR, and TCRdb holds only the in-frame ones, with some missing. The sample carries roughly 140,000 clones, roughly 77% recorded once. Sequenced input: PBMCs. These receptors all come from a man aged 25-45 years in good health and CMV-seronegative. Each CDR3 is given with its conserved first and last residue. The D gene is left open where the match is weak.

V	length	D	J	CDR3
TRBV2	14	NA	TRBJ1-2	CASSAETGNYGYTF
TRBV5-1	13	NA	TRBJ2-7	CASSSSGVREQYF
TRBV4-2	17	TRBD2	TRBJ2-2	CASSQEALAGNTGELFF
TRBV27	16	TRBD1	TRBJ1-5	CASSFGRGAYNQPQHF
TRBV4-1	18	NA	TRBJ1-1	CASSQVDMGWVRNAEAFF
TRBV7-9	13	NA	TRBJ2-7	CASRGAAPYEQYF
TRBV6-5	14	TRBD1	TRBJ2-2	CASRATGGTGELFF
TRBV19	16	TRBD1	TRBJ1-2	CASTLRGQGADYGYTF
TRBV7-8	15	TRBD2	TRBJ2-7	CASSPRAGGIYEQYF
TRBV28	13	TRBD1	TRBJ2-1	CASSLDRHNEQFF
TRBV25-1	15	TRBD2	TRBJ2-3	CASSDAGEVTDTQYF
TRBV4-1	15	TRBD2	TRBJ2-7	CASSQEPGGSYEQYF